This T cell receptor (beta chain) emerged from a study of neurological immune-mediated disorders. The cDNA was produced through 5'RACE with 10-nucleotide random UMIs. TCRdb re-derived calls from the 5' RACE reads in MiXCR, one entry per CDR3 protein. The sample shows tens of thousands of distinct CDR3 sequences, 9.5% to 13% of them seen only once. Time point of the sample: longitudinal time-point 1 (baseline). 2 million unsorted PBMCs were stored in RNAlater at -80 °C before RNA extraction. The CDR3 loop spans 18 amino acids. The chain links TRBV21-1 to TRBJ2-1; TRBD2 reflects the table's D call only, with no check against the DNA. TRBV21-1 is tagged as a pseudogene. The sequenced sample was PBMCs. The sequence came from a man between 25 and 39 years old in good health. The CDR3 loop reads CASSNGKPIIRLAGRQFF. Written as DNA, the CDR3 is TGTGCCAGCAGCAACGGGAAGCCTATCATTCGGCTAGCGGGTCGTCAGTTCTTC.